A selection of T cell receptor beta chains follows, all from one sample in a study of blood T cell repertoires in COVID-19. Profiling relied on immunoSEQ multiplex PCR, and the TCRdb table lists in-frame clones only, not all of them. The table includes approximately 77,000 clones, 70% to 90% detected once. Sequenced material: peripheral blood. Every receptor here comes from a man aged 50 to 59 with active COVID-19. Each CDR3 is given with its conserved first and last residue. D genes are given only for firm matches. Clone size is given for some rows only: seen once, a few or many times, or a class if the clone is expanded.

clone_size j_call v_call d_call cdr3_aa cdr3_nt
- TRBJ1-5 TRBV6-4 - CASSESGNQPQHF TGTGCCAGCAGTGAATCGGGCAATCAGCCCCAGCATTTT
- TRBJ2-7 TRBV18 - CASSPRQAYEQYF TGTGCCAGCTCACCGAGACAGGCCTACGAGCAGTACTTC
- TRBJ2-4 TRBV4-1 TRBD2 CASSHHPGLAGEAKNIQYF TGCGCCAGCAGCCATCACCCGGGACTAGCGGGAGAAGCCAAAAACATTCAGTACTTC
- TRBJ2-2 TRBV5-1 - CASSYAGTSNTGELFF TGCGCCAGCAGCTACGCCGGGACATCGAACACCGGGGAGCTGTTTTTT
- TRBJ2-1 TRBV11-2 - CASSLLISGYTSYNEQFF TGTGCCAGCAGCTTATTAATTAGCGGCTACACTTCTTACAATGAGCAGTTCTTC
- TRBJ1-5 TRBV7-2 - CASSTDRFSQPQHF TGTGCCAGCAGCACAGACAGGTTTAGTCAGCCCCAGCATTTT
- TRBJ2-1 TRBV25-1 TRBD2 CASSESLIGGSSYNEQFF TGTGCCAGCAGTGAATCACTCATAGGCGGGAGCTCCTACAATGAGCAGTTCTTC
- TRBJ1-1 TRBV6-5 - CASSYSRTVEAFF TGTGCCAGCAGTTACTCAAGGACAGTTGAAGCTTTCTTT
- TRBJ2-1 TRBV2 - CASSGPSQTTKYYNEQFF TGTGCCAGCAGTGGTCCCTCTCAAACGACAAAGTACTACAATGAGCAGTTCTTC
- TRBJ2-2 TRBV6-5 TRBD2 CASSFERGGGGELFF TGTGCCAGCAGTTTCGAGCGGGGGGGAGGCGGGGAGCTGTTTTTT
- TRBJ2-3 TRBV27 - CASMFGLADTQYF TGTGCCAGCATGTTCGGGTTAGCAGATACGCAGTATTTT
- TRBJ1-1 TRBV3-1/TRBV3-2 TRBD1 CASAFRTGAEAFF TGTGCCAGCGCTTTCAGGACAGGGGCCGAAGCTTTCTTT
- TRBJ2-6 TRBV5-7 - CASSSQGSGANVLTF TGTGCCAGCAGCTCCCAGGGATCTGGGGCCAACGTCCTGACTTTC
- TRBJ1-5 TRBV10-3 - CAISESTGTNQPQHF TGTGCCATCAGTGAGTCTACGGGAACAAATCAGCCCCAGCATTTT
- TRBJ1-3 TRBV9 - CASSVGLLGADGNTIYF TGTGCCAGCAGCGTAGGTCTTTTGGGGGCTGATGGAAACACCATATATTTT
- TRBJ2-5 TRBV28 TRBD2 CASSRPGDYPQETQYF TGTGCCAGCAGTCGCCCCGGGGACTATCCGCAAGAGACCCAGTACTTC
- TRBJ2-3 TRBV9 TRBD1 CASTRDRAVDTQYF TGTGCCAGCACCAGGGACAGGGCCGTAGATACGCAGTATTTT
- TRBJ1-2 TRBV29-1 - CSVDSYGYTF TGCAGCGTTGATAGCTATGGCTACACCTTC
- TRBJ2-7 TRBV5-4 TRBD1 CASSRSGTGQEQYF TGTGCCAGCAGCCGATCCGGGACAGGGCAGGAGCAGTACTTC
- TRBJ1-2 TRBV19 - CATEDGLGYTF TGTGCCACCGAGGATGGGTTAGGCTACACCTTC
- TRBJ2-3 TRBV3-1/TRBV3-2 TRBD2 CASSQGSAGVTDTQYF TGTGCCAGCAGCCAAGGATCAGCGGGAGTCACAGATACGCAGTATTTT
- TRBJ2-7 TRBV4-2 TRBD2 CASSQEVRSGRIYEQYF TGTGCCAGCAGCCAAGAGGTGAGGAGCGGGAGAATCTACGAGCAGTACTTC
once TRBJ2-1 TRBV7-8 - CASSLQAQGDEQFF TGTGCCAGCAGCTTACAGGCCCAGGGCGATGAGCAGTTCTTC
- TRBJ1-3 TRBV7-9 - CASSLPSWTVSGNTIYF TGTGCCAGCAGCTTACCTTCGTGGACAGTCTCTGGAAACACCATATATTTT
- TRBJ1-2 TRBV7-8 TRBD1 CASSLGTGGNYGYTF TGTGCCAGCAGCTTAGGGACAGGGGGAAACTATGGCTACACCTTC
- TRBJ1-1 TRBV5-6 - CASTLQRMNTEAFF TGTGCCAGCACACTACAACGGATGAACACTGAAGCTTTCTTT
few TRBJ2-7 TRBV6-1 - CASSEVGSAYEQYF TGTGCCAGCAGTGAAGTCGGTAGCGCCTACGAGCAGTACTTC
- TRBJ2-1 TRBV2 - CATTTLDSYNEQFF TGTGCCACTACTACTCTCGACAGCTACAATGAGCAGTTCTTC
- TRBJ1-5 TRBV19 TRBD1 CASSIGQAVQPQHF TGTGCCAGTAGTATCGGACAGGCGGTTCAGCCCCAGCATTTT
- TRBJ2-6 TRBV19 TRBD2 CASSIGGGDFSGANVLTF TGTGCCAGTAGTATAGGCGGGGGGGATTTCTCTGGGGCCAACGTCCTGACTTTC
- TRBJ2-7 TRBV7-3 - CASSPQGGGAPYEQYF TGTGCCAGCAGCCCCCAGGGCGGGGGCGCCCCCTACGAGCAGTACTTC
- TRBJ2-1 TRBV6-5 TRBD2 CASSRLAGPYNEQFF TGTGCCAGCAGCCGGCTAGCGGGGCCATACAATGAGCAGTTCTTC
- TRBJ2-3 TRBV5-1 - CASSLVRLTDTQYF TGCGCCAGCAGCTTGGTTCGGTTGACAGATACGCAGTATTTT